Presented here are 27 T cell receptor beta chains from one specimen sequenced in a study of PD-L1 blockade in urothelial cancer. The data were produced by immunoSEQ multiplex PCR, yet TCRdb's version contains in-frame clones alone and is incomplete. The table shows approximately 100,000 clones, with 91% occurring only once. The source was PBMCs, collected around atezolizumab (anti-PD-L1) treatment. These receptors were obtained from a woman aged 80 or over with urothelial cancer.

The chain carries TRBV7-9 and TRBJ1-2; possible D gene TRBD1, 6 bases. The CDR3 is made up of 13 amino acids. Looked up from germline, CDR1 is SEHNR and CDR2 is FQNEAQ (reference sequence). Trimming stripped 3 bases from V and 5 bases from J, with 10 bases between. The CDR3: CASSFRQDYGYTF. Written as DNA, the CDR3 is TGTGCCAGCAGCTTCAGACAGGATTATGGCTACACCTTC.

The CDR3 here is CASIETYEQYF. The CDR3, as DNA: TGTGCCAGCATAGAGACCTACGAGCAGTACTTC. V and J are TRBV2 and TRBJ2-7, with unresolved D. Germline V gene sequence: CDR1 SNHLY, CDR2 FYNNEI. The CDR3 length is 11 residues. Trimming cost V 7 bases and J 2 bases, with 6 bases left between them.

V gene TRBV5-1 combines with J gene TRBJ1-1; weak D call: TRBD1 (6 bases). Germline V gives CDR1 SGHRS, CDR2 YFSETQ. The CDR3 contains 12 residues. The germline V and J ends were trimmed by 0 bases and 8 bases, with 8 bases remaining between them. The CDR3 bases are TGCGCCAGCAGCTTGGGAACAGGGGAAGCTTTCTTT. Protein: CASSLGTGEAFF.

The chain links TRBV30 to TRBJ2-5; 13 positions match TRBD2. Losses at the gene ends were 5 bases for V and 5 bases for J; bases not matched to a gene: 5. The CDR3 is 14 residues long. Per germline, CDR1 GTSNPN and CDR2 SVGIG (reference sequence). The CDR3 sequence: CAWGLAGERETQYF. The CDR3 nucleotides read TGTGCCTGGGGACTAGCGGGAGAACGGGAGACCCAGTACTTC.

The chain uses TRBV9 and TRBJ1-4; 7 bases fit TRBD1. J was trimmed by 7 bases and V by 2 bases; bases with no gene match: 8. This CDR3 has 15 residues. Germline CDR1 SGDLS, CDR2 YYNGEE. The CDR3 DNA follows: TGTGCCAGCAGCGTCGGTCCACAGGGGTTTGAAAAACTGTTTTTT. Residues: CASSVGPQGFEKLFF.

The chain joins TRBV27 to TRBJ1-1; possible D gene TRBD1, 6 bases. Germline lookup yields CDR1 MNHEY and CDR2 SMNVEV (reference sequence). V was trimmed by 8 bases and J by 0 bases, leaving 16 bases between them. This CDR3 region has 15 residues. The DNA for the CDR3 is TGTGCCAGCCGAAAGGGAGCAGGGGTGAACACTGAAGCTTTCTTT. Its protein is CASRKGAGVNTEAFF.

The V call is TRBV6-5, the J call TRBJ2-7, with a weak D call TRBD2 (6 bases). Germline CDR1 MNHEY, CDR2 SVGAGI. The CDR3 covers 14 residues. The ends were cut back, 6 bases at V and 4 bases at J, with 16 bases in the middle. CDR3 amino acids: CASSLGSPRYEQYF. In DNA form, the CDR3 reads TGTGCCAGCAGCCTCGGGAGCCCCCGGTACGAGCAGTACTTC.

The gene calls are TRBV4-2 and TRBJ2-5, with 8 bases identical to TRBD2. Trimming at V came to 5 bases and at J to 5 bases, leaving 10 bases not matched to a gene. Germline lookup yields CDR1 LGHNA and CDR2 YNFKEQ. This CDR3 is 15 amino acids long. CDR3 nucleotide sequence: TGTGCCAGCAGCGTAGAGCAACGGGGGGGGGAGACCCAGTACTTC. This gives the protein CASSVEQRGGETQYF.

V usage is TRBV6-5 and J usage is TRBJ1-2, with TRBD1 matching over 7 bases. The CDR3 spans 13 residues. Germline loops: CDR1 MNHEY, CDR2 SVGAGI. The junction had 4 bases not matched to a gene; V was cut back by 2 bases and J by 7 bases. CDR3 region: CASSYDRVGGYTF. The CDR3, as DNA: TGTGCCAGCAGTTACGACAGGGTTGGTGGCTACACCTTC.

The rearrangement links TRBV19 to TRBJ2-5, with D maybe TRBD2 (6 bases). V lost 5 bases, J lost 1 base, and 17 bases lay in between. The CDR3 is 16 residues long. Germline-derived CDR1 and CDR2 are LNHDA and SQIVND (reference sequence). The CDR3 sequence is CASSPSGVGGQETQYF. Written as DNA, the CDR3 is TGTGCCAGTAGTCCCTCGGGAGTGGGGGGCCAAGAGACCCAGTACTTC. The variable domain in full, with the rest retrieved from reference TRBV19 and TRBJ2-5, is DGGITQSPKYLFRKEGQNVTLSCEQNLNHDAMYWYRQDPGQGLRLIYYSQIVNDFQKGDIAEGYSVSREKKESFPLTVTSAQKNPTAFYLCASSPSGVGGQETQYFGPGTRLLVL.

This chain joins TRBV6-1 and TRBJ1-3, with 9 positions matching TRBD1. The CDR3 consists of 15 residues. Germline V gene sequence: CDR1 MNHNS, CDR2 SASEGT. After removal of 9 bases from V and 2 bases from J, the junction contained 8 bases not matched to a gene. CDR3 loop: CASQKGQGAGNTIYF. DNA of the CDR3: TGTGCCAGTCAAAAGGGACAGGGCGCTGGAAACACCATATATTTT.

This clone was observed once. This chain links TRBV5-1 with TRBJ1-4; 9 bases line up with TRBD1. The germline CDR1 and CDR2 sequences are SGHRS and YFSETQ. The CDR3 is 16 residues long. With V trimmed by 0 bases and J by 8 bases, 8 bases remained unmatched. CDR3 nucleotide sequence: TGCGCCAGCAGCTTGGCACCGGGACAGGGTGGAGAAAAACTGTTTTTT. Protein product: CASSLAPGQGGEKLFF.

V and J are TRBV6-1 and TRBJ2-3; 10 bases map to TRBD1. Germline CDR1 is MNHNS and CDR2 is SASEGT. CDR3 size: 15 residues. Losses at the gene ends were 7 bases for V and 2 bases for J; bases not matched to a gene: 6. The CDR3 sequence is CASTGQGRYTDTQYF. DNA for the CDR3: TGTGCCAGCACGGGACAGGGGCGATACACAGATACGCAGTATTTT.

V gene TRBV10-3 combines with J gene TRBJ2-3, with 10 positions matching TRBD2. The V segment lost 1 base and the J segment 4 bases; nucleotides outside the gene matches: 5. The CDR3 has 16 amino acids. Germline lookup yields CDR1 ENHRY and CDR2 SYGVKD. CDR3 sequence: CAISEFTSGTADTQYF. The CDR3 DNA reads TGTGCCATCAGTGAGTTTACTAGCGGGACCGCAGATACGCAGTATTTT.

V and J are TRBV6-1 and TRBJ1-5; tentatively, D is TRBD1 (5 bases). Trimming pared 2 bases from V and 7 bases from J, leaving 15 bases between. In germline, CDR1 is MNHNS, CDR2 SASEGT. The CDR3 totals 15 residues. Written as DNA, the CDR3 is TGTGCCAGCAGTGAATTTGGGGCTTCCGGCCAGCCCCAGCATTTT. This codes for CASSEFGASGQPQHF.

The chain uses TRBV2 and TRBJ2-1, with D possibly matching TRBD2 (10 bases). The V gene's germline CDR1 is SNHLY and CDR2 FYNNEI. The CDR3 runs 21 residues. Trimming left V 5 bases short and J 7 bases short, with 36 bases between. CDR3 protein: CASSPGTGNQKREGQGNEQFF. The DNA of the CDR3 is TGTGCCAGCAGTCCCGGGACAGGGAATCAGAAGCGGGAGGGCCAGGGAAATGAGCAGTTCTTC.

The chain uses TRBV6-5 and TRBJ2-2; weak D call: TRBD1 (5 bases). The CDR3 spans 14 residues. The germline V gene has CDR1 MNHEY and CDR2 SVGAGI. Trimming cost V 4 bases and J 1 base, with 7 bases left between them. The CDR3 DNA reads as TGTGCCAGCAGTTTGCAGGGGAACACCGGGGAGCTGTTTTTT. It translates to CASSLQGNTGELFF.

The gene calls are TRBV7-3 and TRBJ2-1; 8 nucleotides match TRBD1. Germline lookup yields CDR1 SGHTA and CDR2 FQGTGA. V shed 5 bases and J 6 bases; nucleotides not matched to a gene: 3. This CDR3 region has 13 residues. CDR3: CASSPGTGNEQFF. DNA of the CDR3: TGTGCCAGCAGCCCCGGGACAGGCAATGAGCAGTTCTTC.

This chain links TRBV5-1 with TRBJ2-3, with 10 bases matching TRBD1. The CDR3 spans 14 residues. With V trimmed by 6 bases and J by 3 bases, 4 bases remained unmatched. Germline CDR1 is SGHRS and CDR2 is YFSETQ. CDR3 sequence (DNA): TGCGCCAGCACCCAGGGACAGGGGACAGATACGCAGTATTTT. Translating it yields CASTQGQGTDTQYF.

This sequence joins TRBV5-1 and TRBJ2-7; 13 bases fit TRBD2. The CDR3 has 16 amino acids. Germline values: CDR1 SGHRS, CDR2 YFSETQ. V trimming: 4 bases; J trimming: 4 bases; junction bases outside the gene matches: 8. CDR3 sequence reads: CASSRHGLAGEYEQYF. CDR3 nucleotides: TGCGCCAGCAGCCGTCACGGACTAGCGGGAGAATACGAGCAGTACTTC. Full variable domain (rest looked up from reference TRBV5-1 and TRBJ2-7): KAGVTQTPRYLIKTRGQQVTLSCSPISGHRSVSWYQQTPGQGLQFLFEYFSETQRNKGNFPGRFSGRQFSNSRSEMNVSTLELGDSALYLCASSRHGLAGEYEQYFGPGTRLTVT.

This clone was seen just once. CDR3 nucleotide sequence: TGTGCCAGCAGCCAAGATTGGACAGGGGGCACTGAAGCTTTCTTT. It is translated as CASSQDWTGGTEAFF. The chain recombines TRBV4-2 with TRBJ1-1; TRBD1 matches at 10 bases. The CDR3 covers 15 residues. The V and J ends lost 0 bases and 4 bases, in that order; junction bases with no gene match: 2. CDR1 is LGHNA, CDR2 YNFKEQ, per germline.

This CDR3 is CASSQWGGRVNTEAFF. The CDR3 region has the DNA TGTGCCAGCAGCCAGTGGGGGGGCAGGGTGAACACTGAAGCTTTCTTT. The V and J genes are TRBV14 and TRBJ1-1; the D gene is possibly TRBD1 (6 bases). Trimming left V 3 bases short and J 0 bases short, with 14 bases between. This CDR3 contains 16 residues. CDR1 is SGHDN, CDR2 FVKESK, per germline.

This clone was detected only a few times. This rearrangement joins TRBV7-9 to TRBJ1-4; D gene ambiguous. The CDR3 is 15 amino acids. Trimming took 6 bases from V and 10 from J, leaving 21 bases between them. Per the germline V gene, CDR1 is SEHNR and CDR2 is FQNEAQ (reference sequence). CDR3 region: CASSSGGGGLRKLFF. The DNA for the CDR3 is TGTGCCAGCAGTTCGGGAGGAGGTGGGTTGAGAAAACTGTTTTTT. Filled out from reference TRBV7-9 and TRBJ1-4, the complete variable domain reads DTGVSQNPRHKITKRGQNVTFRCDPISEHNRLYWYRQTLGQGPEFLTYFQNEAQLEKSRLLSDRFSAERPKGSFSTLEIQRTEQGDSAMYLCASSSGGGGLRKLFFGSGTQLSVL.

This sequence joins TRBV18 and TRBJ2-7, with D possibly TRBD1 on 6 matching bases. The germline gives CDR1 KGHSH, CDR2 LQKENI. The CDR3 loop spans 17 amino acids. The germline V and J ends were trimmed by 2 bases and 0 bases, with 17 bases remaining between them. CDR3 amino acids: CASSPDSGNRVSYEQYF. The CDR3 bases are TGTGCCAGCTCACCAGATTCCGGGAACAGGGTCTCCTACGAGCAGTACTTC.

V is TRBV27 and J is TRBJ1-1; TRBD1 matches 7 bases. Trimming cost V 0 bases and J 0 bases; bases outside gene matches: 7. The CDR3 runs 17 residues. Germline V lookup: CDR1 MNHEY, CDR2 SMNVEV (reference sequence). CDR3 residues: CASSLSGGGWVNTEAFF. CDR3 DNA: TGTGCCAGCAGTTTATCCGGAGGGGGCTGGGTGAACACTGAAGCTTTCTTT.

The V call is TRBV7-8, the J call TRBJ2-7; 7 bases line up with TRBD1. Germline trimming cut 5 bases from V and 3 bases from J; bases unmatched to any gene: 4. This CDR3 is 13 amino acids long. Germline V CDR1 and CDR2: SGHVS, FQNEAQ. The DNA of the CDR3 is TGTGCCAGCAGCCGACAGGGCCACTACGAGCAGTACTTC. It codes for CASSRQGHYEQYF.

The CDR3 region has the DNA TGCGCCAGCAGCTCAGGACAGTACTATGGCTACACCTTC. Its protein product is CASSSGQYYGYTF. V gene TRBV5-1 combines with J gene TRBJ1-2; perhaps TRBD1 as D (6 bases). Trimming removed 3 bases at V and 3 bases at J, with 9 bases between. Germline CDR1 is SGHRS and CDR2 is YFSETQ. This CDR3 comprises 13 residues.